These T cell receptor beta chains were read from a single sample in a study of blood T cell repertoires in COVID-19. Assay used: immunoSEQ multiplex PCR; TCRdb lists only in-frame clones, some missing. Of approximately 500,000 clones in the sample, roughly nine tenths were seen once. The sequenced sample consisted of peripheral blood. The receptor source for this set is a woman aged 50 to 60 with COVID-19, enrolled during active disease. CDR3s include the opening cysteine and the closing phenylalanine or tryptophan. The D gene is left open where the match is weak. Where a row states a size, it is once, few, many or the class of an expanded clone; other rows omit it.

size	D	V	J	CDR3	DNA
NA	TRBD1	TRBV19	TRBJ1-5	CASTPPRQGSINQPQHF	TGTGCCAGTACCCCACCCCGACAGGGAAGTATAAATCAGCCCCAGCATTTT
NA	NA	TRBV6-2/TRBV6-3	TRBJ2-3	CASSYSRGGTDTQYF	TGTGCCAGCAGTTACTCGCGGGGCGGCACAGATACGCAGTATTTT
NA	TRBD1	TRBV2	TRBJ1-5	CATATGGDQPQHF	TGTGCCACTGCGACAGGGGGCGATCAGCCCCAGCATTTT
NA	NA	TRBV4-2	TRBJ1-1	CASSPQIRAANTEAFF	TGTGCCAGCAGCCCCCAGATCAGGGCGGCGAACACTGAAGCTTTCTTT
NA	NA	TRBV7-5	TRBJ2-7	CASSSLSGAEQYF	TGTGCCAGCAGCTCACTTTCAGGGGCCGAGCAGTACTTC
few	NA	TRBV10-2	TRBJ1-6	CASRRAANSPLHF	TGCGCCAGCAGGAGGGCAGCCAATTCACCCCTCCACTTT
NA	NA	TRBV15	TRBJ2-2	CATGRGSGELFF	TGTGCCACCGGTCGAGGGTCCGGGGAGCTGTTTTTT
NA	TRBD1	TRBV10-3	TRBJ2-7	CATIPGTGKNEQYF	TGTGCCACCATCCCCGGGACAGGGAAGAACGAGCAGTACTTC
NA	NA	TRBV11-2	TRBJ1-2	CASSSAGLNYGYTF	TGTGCCAGCAGTTCCGCGGGGTTGAACTATGGCTACACCTTC
NA	TRBD2	TRBV7-9	TRBJ2-1	CASSLRGGANLYEQFF	TGTGCCAGCAGCTTGCGCGGGGGGGCAAATCTCTATGAGCAGTTCTTC
NA	NA	TRBV3-1/TRBV3-2	TRBJ1-1	CASSQALLDRNTEAFF	TGTGCCAGCAGCCAGGCTCTGTTGGACAGAAACACTGAAGCTTTCTTT
NA	NA	TRBV30	TRBJ1-4	CATLPRGLEKLFF	TGTGCCACGTTACCGAGGGGGTTAGAAAAACTGTTTTTT
NA	TRBD1	TRBV28	TRBJ1-1	CASSLQDREAFF	TGTGCCAGCAGTTTACAGGACAGGGAAGCTTTCTTT
NA	TRBD1	TRBV2	TRBJ1-4	CASRLDRVEGEKLFF	TGTGCCAGCAGGCTCGACAGGGTGGAGGGGGAAAAACTGTTTTTT
few	NA	TRBV5-1	TRBJ1-1	CASSSLVGNTEAFF	TGCGCCAGCAGCTCCCTCGTCGGGAACACTGAAGCTTTCTTT
once	NA	TRBV12-5	TRBJ2-3	CASGLVRDGRGPSTDTQYF	TGTGCTAGTGGTTTGGTAAGAGACGGGCGCGGGCCAAGCACAGATACGCAGTATTTT
NA	NA	TRBV19	TRBJ1-4	CASSMGGGSTNEKLFF	TGTGCCAGTAGTATGGGAGGGGGATCTACTAATGAAAAACTGTTTTTT
few	NA	TRBV14	TRBJ1-2	CASSQIDRPYGYTF	TGTGCCAGCAGCCAAATTGACAGGCCCTATGGCTACACCTTC
NA	NA	TRBV6-5	TRBJ1-5	CASSYQLGGVGQPQHF	TGTGCCAGCAGTTATCAACTGGGGGGAGTAGGACAGCCCCAGCATTTT
NA	NA	TRBV6-5	TRBJ2-3	CASNGGPGTDTQYF	TGTGCCAGCAATGGGGGCCCGGGCACAGATACGCAGTATTTT
once	NA	TRBV27	TRBJ2-1	CASSHGTLGDNEQFF	TGTGCCAGCAGCCACGGGACATTGGGAGATAACGAGCAGTTCTTC
NA	TRBD1	TRBV2	TRBJ1-1	CASRRQGRDTEAFF	TGTGCCAGCAGGCGACAGGGGAGGGACACTGAAGCTTTCTTT
NA	NA	TRBV27	TRBJ2-7	CASSSGRLYEQYF	TGTGCCAGCAGCTCAGGGAGGTTGTACGAGCAGTACTTC
NA	NA	TRBV30	TRBJ1-5	CAWSVGQGGQPQHF	TGTGCCTGGAGTGTGGGGCAGGGTGGTCAGCCCCAGCATTTT
NA	NA	TRBV18	TRBJ2-1	CASSPGARSYNEQFF	TGTGCCAGCTCACCAGGGGCCAGGTCCTACAATGAGCAGTTCTTC
few	NA	TRBV11-2	TRBJ2-7	CASSLEHDEQYF	TGTGCCAGCAGCTTAGAACATGACGAGCAGTACTTC
NA	NA	TRBV10-1	TRBJ2-2	CASSVSVNTGELFF	TGCGCCAGCAGTGTTTCGGTGAACACCGGGGAGCTGTTTTTT
NA	NA	TRBV6-5	TRBJ2-2	CASSYTRANTGELFF	TGTGCCAGCAGTTACACCAGGGCGAACACCGGGGAGCTGTTTTTT
NA	NA	TRBV5-6	TRBJ1-2	CASSLDAGQYGYTF	TGTGCCAGCAGCTTGGACGCAGGGCAGTATGGCTACACCTTC
NA	NA	TRBV14	TRBJ2-2	CASSLGQSANTGELFF	TGTGCCAGCAGCTTGGGGCAGAGCGCGAACACCGGGGAGCTGTTTTTT
NA	TRBD1	TRBV19	TRBJ2-2	CASISRTGYTGELFF	TGTGCCAGTATAAGCCGGACAGGGTACACCGGGGAGCTGTTTTTT
NA	NA	TRBV5-5	TRBJ1-2	CASSSETGAPYGYTF	TGTGCCAGCAGCTCGGAGACAGGTGCACCTTATGGCTACACCTTC
NA	NA	TRBV9	TRBJ2-5	CASSGRGLTVQETQYF	TGTGCCAGCAGCGGACGGGGGTTAACTGTCCAAGAGACCCAGTACTTC
NA	NA	TRBV9	TRBJ1-1	CASSGLSNTEAFF	TGTGCCAGCAGCGGACTGTCGAACACTGAAGCTTTCTTT
NA	TRBD1	TRBV5-1	TRBJ2-2	CASGPGTVNTGELFF	TGCGCCAGTGGTCCGGGGACAGTTAACACCGGGGAGCTGTTTTTT
NA	NA	TRBV6-4	TRBJ2-1	CATRGQNNEQFF	TGTGCCACGCGGGGGCAAAACAATGAGCAGTTCTTC